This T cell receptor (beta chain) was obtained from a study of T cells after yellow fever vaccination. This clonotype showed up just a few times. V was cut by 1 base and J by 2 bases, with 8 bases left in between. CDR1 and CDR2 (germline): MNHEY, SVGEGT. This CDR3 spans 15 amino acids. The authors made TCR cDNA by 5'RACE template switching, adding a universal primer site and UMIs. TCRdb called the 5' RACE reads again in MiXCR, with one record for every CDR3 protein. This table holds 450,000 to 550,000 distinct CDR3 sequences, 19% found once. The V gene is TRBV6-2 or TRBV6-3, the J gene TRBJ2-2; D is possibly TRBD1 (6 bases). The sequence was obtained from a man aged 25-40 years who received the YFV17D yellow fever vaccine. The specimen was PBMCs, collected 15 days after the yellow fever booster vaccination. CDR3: CASSYWDTNTGELFF. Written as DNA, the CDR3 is TGTGCCAGCAGTTACTGGGACACAAACACCGGGGAGCTGTTTTTT.